This T cell receptor (beta chain) stems from a study of OX40 agonist ivuxolimab in advanced cancers. The wider study: Participants, about 83% male, averaged roughly 60 years of age, ranging from roughly 20 to 79. Study findings and constraints: It was not determined which antigens were specifically recognized by the peripheral T cells that had undergone clonal expansion.

On this clone: The antigen is undetermined.

Sampling of blood occurred at baseline, cycle 4 day 1, and cycle 7 day 1. The data were produced by immunoSEQ multiplex PCR, yet TCRdb's version contains in-frame clones alone and is incomplete. Of 70,000 to 85,000 clones listed, 90% to 95% were seen once; the top ten hold approximately 0.69%. This CDR3 has 15 amino acids. In germline, CDR1 is GTSNPN, CDR2 SVGIG (reference sequence). V was clipped by 1 base and J by 3 bases, with 12 bases between them. This specimen consisted of CD4+ or CD8+ T cells sorted from blood, obtained in a trial of the OX40 agonist ivuxolimab. The receptor comes from an adult with an advanced solid tumor such as melanoma, head and neck, liver or kidney cancer. The rearrangement joins TRBV30 to TRBJ1-4; D is uncertain. Written as DNA, the CDR3 is TGTGCCTGGAGTGGTAATGGTCATTCTAATGAAAAACTGTTTTTT. Translated, it gives CAWSGNGHSNEKLFF.